This T cell receptor (beta chain) was identified during a study of shared clonotypes between healthy human individuals. General study results and limits: The sole specimen, blood, was sampled, and tissue repertoires likely differ.

In regard to this clone: Its antigen remains unknown. It is likely a read error: a sequence one base away is far more abundant.

The data were produced by immunoSEQ multiplex PCR, yet TCRdb's version contains in-frame clones alone and is incomplete. The sample has under 600,000 clones, roughly 72% seen once; the top ten hold about 11%. The CDR3 has 16 amino acids. Germline CDR1 MGHDK, CDR2 SYGVNS. Unmatched junction bases numbered 7, after V lost 4 bases and J lost 6 bases. Participating donors were healthy, HIV-negative adults free of recent acute infections or vaccinations. The clonotype originates from a woman aged 40 to 50 in good health. Some clones in this sample may be carry-over from other donors' samples. The chain carries TRBV25-1 and TRBJ2-2; 11 bases fit TRBD2. Sequencing input: PBMCs. The CDR3, as DNA: TGTGCCAGCAGTGGTCGACTAGCGGGACATGCCGGGGAGCTGTTTTTT. Translated: CASSGRLAGHAGELFF.